These T cell receptor beta chains were read from a single sample in a study of blood T cells in healthy people across ages. TCRdb reprocessed the 5' RACE reads via MiXCR and lists one record per CDR3 protein. The data contain roughly 800,000 distinct CDR3 sequences, about 48% of them singletons. Sample: blood. These receptor sequences come from an older man in good health. CDR3s include the opening cysteine and the closing phenylalanine or tryptophan. The D gene is left open where the match is weak. For some rows the clone size is stated as once, few or many, or as a class when expanded; others skip it.

clone_size j_call v_call d_call cdr3_aa cdr3_nt
. TRBJ2-1 TRBV13 . CASSDLVSYEQFF TGTGCCAGCAGCGATCTAGTGAGCTATGAGCAGTTCTTC
. TRBJ2-3 TRBV2 TRBD2 CASRRTSGRDTQYF TGTGCCAGCAGAAGGACTAGCGGGAGGGATACGCAGTATTTT
. TRBJ2-7 TRBV20-1 . CSARGGFSYEQYF TGCAGTGCTAGGGGTGGGTTCTCCTACGAGCAGTACTTC
. TRBJ1-5 TRBV20-1 . CSAIGPVRNQPQHF TGCAGTGCCATAGGCCCGGTCCGCAATCAGCCCCAGCATTTT
. TRBJ2-1 TRBV5-1 . CASSLERARNEQFF TGCGCCAGCAGCTTGGAACGTGCCCGCAATGAGCAGTTCTTC
. TRBJ2-1 TRBV7-2 TRBD2 CASSLVTSGGAYNEQFF TGTGCCAGCAGCTTAGTAACTAGCGGGGGGGCCTACAATGAGCAGTTCTTC
. TRBJ1-6 TRBV18 . CASSPLGGFRSYNSPLHF TGTGCCAGCTCCCCACTCGGCGGATTTCGCTCCTATAATTCACCCCTCCACTTT
few TRBJ2-1 TRBV12-5 TRBD2 CASGNTGTSGLRQFF TGTGCTAGTGGGAATACCGGGACTAGCGGACTGCGGCAGTTCTTC
few TRBJ2-1 TRBV20-1 TRBD2 CSAIARGSGSSNEQFF TGCAGTGCTATCGCGCGGGGTAGCGGGAGCAGCAATGAGCAGTTCTTC
few TRBJ2-7 TRBV12-3/TRBV12-4 TRBD1 CASSSTGWTEQYF TGTGCCAGCAGCTCGACAGGGTGGACCGAGCAGTACTTC
. TRBJ1-2 TRBV3-1 . CASSQIGGAIYGYTF TGTGCCAGCAGCCAGATAGGGGGGGCGATCTATGGCTACACCTTC
. TRBJ2-6 TRBV15 . CATSKQGSGANVLTF TGTGCCACCAGTAAACAGGGATCTGGGGCCAACGTCCTGACTTTC
. TRBJ2-3 TRBV3-1 . CASSPGSRGHTDTQYF TGTGCCAGCAGCCCCGGCTCGCGGGGCCACACAGATACGCAGTATTTT
few TRBJ2-1 TRBV29-1 . CSVSLAPYNEQFF TGCAGCGTTTCACTAGCCCCCTACAATGAGCAGTTCTTC
. TRBJ1-2 TRBV29-1 . CSVDAQGRGGYTF TGCAGCGTTGACGCCCAGGGGCGTGGTGGCTACACCTTC
. TRBJ2-1 TRBV7-3 . CASSLRLARTDEQFF TGTGCCAGCAGCTTAAGGCTAGCGCGTACCGATGAGCAGTTCTTC
. TRBJ2-6 TRBV11-2 . CASSLFPGALSGANVLTF TGTGCCAGCAGCTTATTCCCAGGTGCCCTCTCTGGGGCCAACGTCCTGACTTTC
few TRBJ2-3 TRBV6-2/TRBV6-3 . CASLRERDRYAYF TGTGCCAGCTTGCGGGAGCGGGACAGATACGCGTATTTT
once TRBJ1-5 TRBV12-3/TRBV12-4 . CASSLDGNSKQPQHF TGTGCCAGCAGCTTGGACGGGAATAGCAAGCAGCCCCAGCATTTT
. TRBJ2-7 TRBV5-1 TRBD1 CASSSRDSATYEQYF TGCGCCAGCAGCAGCCGGGACAGTGCCACCTACGAGCAGTACTTC
. TRBJ1-6 TRBV27 . CASTRERDSPLHF TGTGCCAGCACCAGGGAGCGGGATTCACCCCTCCACTTT
few TRBJ1-4 TRBV5-1 . CASSLGEGSEKLFF TGCGCCAGCAGCTTGGGTGAGGGGAGTGAAAAACTGTTTTTT
few TRBJ2-7 TRBV28 . CASRAPGLSYEQYF TGTGCCAGCAGGGCCCCGGGACTTTCATACGAGCAGTACTTC
. TRBJ2-5 TRBV20-1 . CSARDGRNQETQYF TGCAGTGCCCGGGACGGCAGAAATCAAGAGACCCAGTACTTC
. TRBJ2-7 TRBV27 TRBD2 CASSFREGYEQYF TGTGCCAGCAGTTTCCGGGAGGGCTACGAGCAGTACTTC
. TRBJ2-1 TRBV7-9 . CASRTSGSHNEQFF TGTGCCAGCCGAACTAGTGGGAGTCACAATGAGCAGTTCTTC